These 2 T cell receptor beta chains originate from one sample sequenced in a study of regulatory T cells in long-lasting Graves disease. Libraries of TCR beta came from iRepertoire HTBI primers plus Arm-PCR of CDR3 regions. TCRdb reanalysed the multiplex PCR reads using MiXCR and keeps one entry per CDR3 protein. The sample contains hundreds of thousands of distinct CDR3 sequences, 20% to 25% of which appear only once. Stated time point: persistent/refractory GD, antithyroid drugs over 5 years with positive TRAb. From PBMCs, RNA was extracted and then used to make the TCR library. The material was peripheral blood mononuclear cells (PBMCs), obtained when the disease was refractory, from a patient treated with antithyroid drugs. The receptors stem from a female donor with Graves disease.

In its sample, this clonotype was seen a few times. The chain uses TRBV13 and TRBJ2-7; TRBD2 is a possible D gene (6 bases). Germline assignment: CDR1 PRHDT and CDR2 FYEKMQ (reference sequence). This CDR3 spans 15 amino acids. V dropped 3 bases and J dropped 3 bases, with 15 bases sitting between them. CDR3 residues: CASSFAGLLNYEQYF. Written as DNA, the CDR3 is TGTGCCAGCAGCTTCGCGGGACTGCTCAACTACGAGCAGTACTTC.

The V call is TRBV6-5, the J call TRBJ2-3; D could derive from TRBD1 or TRBD2 (5 bases each). Germline assignment: CDR1 MNHEY and CDR2 SVGAGI. V lost 4 bases and J lost 4, with 21 bases in between. The CDR3 is made up of 17 amino acids. The DNA for the CDR3 is TGTGCCAGCAGTTTTGGGACGGGCCGAAGGATTCCAGATACGCAGTATTTT. It is translated as CASSFGTGRRIPDTQYF.